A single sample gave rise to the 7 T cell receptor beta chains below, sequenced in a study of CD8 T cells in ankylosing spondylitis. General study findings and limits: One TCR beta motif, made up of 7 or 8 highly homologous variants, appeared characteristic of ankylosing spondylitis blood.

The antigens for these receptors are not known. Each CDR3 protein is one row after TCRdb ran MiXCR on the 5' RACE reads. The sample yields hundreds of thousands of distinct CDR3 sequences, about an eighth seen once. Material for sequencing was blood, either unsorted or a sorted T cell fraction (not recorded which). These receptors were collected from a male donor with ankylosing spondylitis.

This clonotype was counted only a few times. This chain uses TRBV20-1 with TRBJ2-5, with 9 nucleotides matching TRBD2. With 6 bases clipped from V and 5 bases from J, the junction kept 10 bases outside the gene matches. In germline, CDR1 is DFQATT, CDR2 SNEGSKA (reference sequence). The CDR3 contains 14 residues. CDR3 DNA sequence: TGCAGTGCGACCGCTAGCGGGATCGGGGAGACCCAGTACTTC. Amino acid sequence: CSATASGIGETQYF.

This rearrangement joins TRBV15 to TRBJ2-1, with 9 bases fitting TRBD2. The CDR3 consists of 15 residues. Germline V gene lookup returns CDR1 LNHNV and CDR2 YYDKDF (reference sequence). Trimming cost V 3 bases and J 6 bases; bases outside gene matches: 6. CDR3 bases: TGTGCCACCAGCAGGGATAGCGGGAGTGTCAATGAGCAGTTCTTC. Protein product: CATSRDSGSVNEQFF. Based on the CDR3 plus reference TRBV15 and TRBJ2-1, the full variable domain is DAMVIQNPRYQVTQFGKPVTLSCSQTLNHNVMYWYQQKSSQAPKLLFHYYDKDFNNEADTPDNFQSRRPNTSFCFLDIRSPGLGDTAMYLCATSRDSGSVNEQFFGPGTRLTVL.

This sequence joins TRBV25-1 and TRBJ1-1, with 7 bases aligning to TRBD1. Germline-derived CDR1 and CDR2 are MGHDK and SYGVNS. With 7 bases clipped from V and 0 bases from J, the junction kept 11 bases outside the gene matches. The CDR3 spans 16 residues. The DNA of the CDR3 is TGTGCCAGCAAGGAACGGGACAGCTTGATGAACACTGAAGCTTTCTTT. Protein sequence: CASKERDSLMNTEAFF.

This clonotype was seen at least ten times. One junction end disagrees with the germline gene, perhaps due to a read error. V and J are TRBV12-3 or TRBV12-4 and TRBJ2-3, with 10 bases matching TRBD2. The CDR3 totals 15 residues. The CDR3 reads CASSLAGARTDTQYF. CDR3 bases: TGTGCCAGCAGTCTAGCGGGAGCACGCACAGATACGCAGTATTTT.

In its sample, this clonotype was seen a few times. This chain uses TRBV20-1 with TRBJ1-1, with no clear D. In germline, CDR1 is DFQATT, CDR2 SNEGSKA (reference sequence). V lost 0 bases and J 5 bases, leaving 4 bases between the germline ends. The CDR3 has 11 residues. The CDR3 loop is CSARDLTEAFF. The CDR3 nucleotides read TGCAGTGCTAGAGATCTTACTGAAGCTTTCTTT.

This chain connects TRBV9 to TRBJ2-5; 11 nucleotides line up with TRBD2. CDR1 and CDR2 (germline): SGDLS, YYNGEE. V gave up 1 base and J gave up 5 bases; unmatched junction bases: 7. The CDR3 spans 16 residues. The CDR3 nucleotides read TGTGCCAGCAGCGTAACCGGGACTAGCGGATGGGAGACCCAGTACTTC. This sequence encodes CASSVTGTSGWETQYF.

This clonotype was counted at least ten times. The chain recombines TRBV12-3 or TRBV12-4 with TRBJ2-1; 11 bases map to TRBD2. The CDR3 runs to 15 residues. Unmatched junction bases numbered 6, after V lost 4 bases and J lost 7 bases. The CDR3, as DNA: TGTGCCAGCAGTTCACTAGCGGGAGCTAGGAATGAGCAGTTCTTC. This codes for CASSSLAGARNEQFF.